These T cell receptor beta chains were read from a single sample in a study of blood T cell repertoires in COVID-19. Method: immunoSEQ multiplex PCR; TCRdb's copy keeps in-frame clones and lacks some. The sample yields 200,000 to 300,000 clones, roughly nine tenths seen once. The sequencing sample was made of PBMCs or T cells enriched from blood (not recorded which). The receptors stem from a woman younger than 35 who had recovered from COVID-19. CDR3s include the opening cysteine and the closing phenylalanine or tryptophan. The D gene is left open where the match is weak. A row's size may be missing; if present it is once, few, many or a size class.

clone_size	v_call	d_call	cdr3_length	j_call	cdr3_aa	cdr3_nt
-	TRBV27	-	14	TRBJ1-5	CASSFTGGNQPQHF	TGTGCCAGCAGTTTCACGGGTGGCAATCAGCCCCAGCATTTT
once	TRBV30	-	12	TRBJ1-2	CAWNQGSYGYTF	TGTGCCTGGAATCAGGGTAGCTATGGCTACACCTTC
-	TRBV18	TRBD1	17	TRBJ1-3	CASSPSRQGQGGNTIYF	TGTGCCAGCTCACCATCACGCCAAGGACAGGGTGGAAACACCATATATTTT
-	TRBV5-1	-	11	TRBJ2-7	CASRQSGEQYF	TGCGCCAGCAGGCAAAGCGGGGAGCAGTACTTC
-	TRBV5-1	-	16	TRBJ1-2	CASSSRPSAGVYGYTF	TGCGCCAGCAGCTCTCGACCGTCCGCAGGTGTCTATGGCTACACCTTC
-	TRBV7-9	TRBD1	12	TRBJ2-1	CASSTTGAEQFF	TGTGCCAGCAGCACTACAGGGGCTGAGCAGTTCTTC
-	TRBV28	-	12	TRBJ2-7	CASTTNSYEQYF	TGTGCCAGCACTACCAACTCCTACGAGCAGTACTTC
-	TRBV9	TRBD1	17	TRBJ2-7	CASSVADGTGIAYEQYF	TGTGCCAGCAGCGTAGCAGACGGGACAGGGATCGCCTACGAGCAGTACTTC
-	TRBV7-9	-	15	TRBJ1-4	CASSRTDSLDEKLFF	TGTGCCAGCAGCCGAACGGACAGCCTAGATGAAAAACTGTTTTTT
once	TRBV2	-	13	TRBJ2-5	CASSMPGEETQYF	TGTGCCAGCAGTATGCCAGGTGAAGAGACCCAGTACTTC
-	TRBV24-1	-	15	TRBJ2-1	CATLVVSDSYNEQFF	TGTGCCACCCTCGTTGTCAGTGACTCCTACAATGAGCAGTTCTTC
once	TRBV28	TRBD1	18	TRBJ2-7	CASSWPQGDRGSLHEQYF	TGTGCCAGCAGTTGGCCACAGGGGGACAGGGGATCGCTCCACGAGCAGTACTTC
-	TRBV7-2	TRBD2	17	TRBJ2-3	CASSSGPSGGRTDTQYF	TGTGCCAGCAGCTCCGGCCCCAGCGGGGGAAGAACAGATACGCAGTATTTT
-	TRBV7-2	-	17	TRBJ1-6	CASSLLGWASYNSPLHF	TGTGCCAGCAGCTTATTGGGCTGGGCCTCCTATAATTCACCCCTCCACTTT
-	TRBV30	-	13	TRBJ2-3	CAWSPSLGSTQYF	TGTGCCTGGAGTCCCTCCCTCGGTAGTACGCAGTATTTT
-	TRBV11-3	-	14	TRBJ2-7	CASSLEGGPYEQYF	TGTGCCAGCAGCTTAGAGGGGGGTCCGTACGAGCAGTACTTC
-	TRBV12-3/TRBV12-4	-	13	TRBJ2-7	CASSLLGRGEQYF	TGTGCCAGCAGTTTGCTGGGGCGGGGCGAGCAGTACTTC
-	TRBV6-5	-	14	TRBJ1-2	CASSYSTTNYGYTF	TGTGCCAGCAGTTACTCGACAACTAACTATGGCTACACCTTC